Presented here are 19 T cell receptor beta chains from one specimen sequenced in a study of blood T cell repertoires in COVID-19. Only in-frame clones appear in the TCRdb table, and some are missing; sequencing was by immunoSEQ multiplex PCR. In the table there are 60,000 to 85,000 clones, just under 85% of which are singletons. The specimen was peripheral blood. All receptors come from a man between 70 and 80 years old with acute or convalescent COVID-19.

In its sample, this clone was seen once. The chain uses TRBV5-6 and TRBJ2-3; no clear D. Trimming cost V 0 bases and J 5 bases, with 7 bases left between them. The CDR3 is 13 residues long. Looked up from germline, CDR1 is SGHDT and CDR2 is YYEEEE. CDR3 DNA: TGTGCCAGCAGCTTGGGCCTAGGAGATACGCAGTATTTT. It encodes CASSLGLGDTQYF.

The V call is TRBV9, the J call TRBJ1-1, with D possibly TRBD1 on 5 matching bases. CDR3 length equals 16 residues. Germline CDR1 reads SGDLS; CDR2 reads YYNGEE. The ends were cut back, 0 bases at V and 5 bases at J, with 17 bases in the middle. Written as DNA, the CDR3 is TGTGCCAGCAGCGTAGCGGCCAGGGTTTTCGGGACTGAAGCTTTCTTT. Translation gives CASSVAARVFGTEAFF.

The CDR3 DNA follows: TGTGCCAGCGTAGACAGCTCTGGAAACACCATATATTTT. Translated, it gives CASVDSSGNTIYF. This rearrangement joins TRBV18 to TRBJ1-3; D possibly corresponds to TRBD1 (5 bases). The V gene's germline CDR1 is KGHSH and CDR2 LQKENI. This CDR3 is built from 13 residues. Trimming took off 8 bases at V and 0 bases at J, with 8 bases between the two ends.

This rearrangement joins TRBV2 to TRBJ2-7, with 8 bases fitting TRBD2. This CDR3 is 13 amino acids long. Germline V gives CDR1 SNHLY, CDR2 FYNNEI. With V trimmed by 8 bases and J by 9 bases, 12 bases remained unmatched. The CDR3, as DNA: TGTGCCAGCCTCGCGGGGGGCCCTAGCGGGCAGTACTTC. Its protein product is CASLAGGPSGQYF. The variable domain in full, completed from reference TRBV2 and TRBJ2-7, reads EPEVTQTPSHQVTQMGQEVILRCVPISNHLYFYWYRQILGQKVEFLVSFYNNEISEKSEIFDDQFSVERPDGSNFTLKIRSTKLEDSAMYFCASLAGGPSGQYFGPGTRLTVT.

This chain uses TRBV6-1 with TRBJ2-5; 12 nucleotides align to TRBD2. The length of the CDR3 is 17 residues. In germline, CDR1 is MNHNS, CDR2 SASEGT. The trim removed 2 bases at V and 4 bases at J, leaving 8 bases unmatched. In DNA form, the CDR3 reads TGTGCCAGCAGTGAAATTAGGGTGACTAGCGGGAGAGAGACCCAGTACTTC. This gives the protein CASSEIRVTSGRETQYF.

This chain connects TRBV12-3 or TRBV12-4 to TRBJ1-5, with D maybe TRBD1 (5 bases). The CDR3 covers 13 residues. V shed 1 base and J shed 7 bases, with 8 bases lying between them. The chain's CDR3 is CASSLEGRQPQHF. CDR3 coding DNA: TGTGCCAGCAGTTTAGAGGGGCGACAGCCCCAGCATTTT.

This clone was observed a few times. The CDR3 DNA sequence: TGTGCCAGCAGTTTATCGCGGGGAAGCGGCGGGACCTACGAGCAGTACTTC. It yields the protein CASSLSRGSGGTYEQYF. J is TRBJ2-7 and V is TRBV27; D perhaps matches TRBD2 (6 bases). CDR1 MNHEY and CDR2 SMNVEV come from the germline V gene (reference sequence). The CDR3 is 17 amino acids. V was clipped by 0 bases and J by 2 bases, with 17 bases between them.

V usage is TRBV3-1 (or the pseudogene TRBV3-2) and J usage is TRBJ1-1; the match to TRBD1 covers 7 bases. Germline-derived CDR1 and CDR2 are LGHDT and YNNKEL (reference sequence). Trimming removed 1 base from V and 5 bases from J; junction bases left unmatched: 7. The CDR3 extends over 15 amino acids. DNA for the CDR3: TGTGCCAGCAGCCAAGTTGACAGGGTGGGAACTGAAGCTTTCTTT. Translated: CASSQVDRVGTEAFF.

The chain employs TRBV14 and TRBJ2-3; 7 nucleotides align to TRBD2. The trim removed 0 bases at V and 6 bases at J, leaving 12 bases unmatched. CDR1 is SGHDN, CDR2 FVKESK, per germline. The CDR3 is 17 amino acids. CDR3 protein: CASSQEIMAGVSDTQYF. The CDR3, as DNA: TGTGCCAGCAGCCAAGAGATTATGGCGGGAGTGAGTGATACGCAGTATTTT.

This clone was detected once. V gene TRBV19 combines with J gene TRBJ1-1; 7 bases fit TRBD1. Germline lookup yields CDR1 LNHDA and CDR2 SQIVND (reference sequence). Trimming removed 4 bases from V and 4 bases from J; junction bases left unmatched: 3. The CDR3 extends over 13 amino acids. CDR3 amino acids: CASSSTGATEAFF. CDR3 nucleotide sequence: TGTGCCAGTAGTAGCACAGGGGCCACTGAAGCTTTCTTT.

The chain joins TRBV5-4 to TRBJ2-3, with 9 nucleotides matching TRBD2. This CDR3 spans 15 amino acids. Germline V CDR1 and CDR2: SGHNT, YYREEE (reference sequence). Trimming took 4 bases from V and 2 from J; bases not matched to a gene: 5. The CDR3 region is CASSRLAADTDTQYF. The CDR3 DNA reads as TGTGCCAGCAGCAGACTAGCGGCCGACACAGATACGCAGTATTTT.

In this sample, this clone turned up once. V is TRBV7-6 and J is TRBJ2-7; TRBD1 aligns across 10 bases. The V and J ends lost 1 base and 0 bases, in that order; junction bases with no gene match: 9. CDR1 is SGHVS, CDR2 FNYEAQ, per germline. The CDR3 sequence is 18 residues long. The CDR3 is CASSLGTGGEIFSYEQYF. The CDR3 coding sequence is TGTGCCAGCAGCTTAGGGACAGGGGGTGAAATATTCTCCTACGAGCAGTACTTC.

In this sample, this clone turned up a few times. This chain joins TRBV23-1 and TRBJ2-7; 7 nucleotides agree with TRBD1. TRBV23-1 is designated an ORF whose function remains uncertain. The CDR3 is 16 residues long. With V trimmed by 6 bases and J by 0 bases, 11 bases remained unmatched. The CDR3 nucleotides are TGCGCCAGCAGCCCGGCGCCGGGACAGAACTCCTACGAGCAGTACTTC. Its protein is CASSPAPGQNSYEQYF.

This chain uses TRBV5-4 with TRBJ2-3, with TRBD2 as a possible D gene (5 bases). The germline CDR1 and CDR2 sequences are SGHNT and YYREEE (reference sequence). The CDR3 has 15 amino acids. Trimming left V 3 bases short and J 3 bases short, with 14 bases between. CDR3 sequence: CASSSKLDGTDTQYF. The CDR3 region has the DNA TGTGCCAGCAGCTCAAAACTAGACGGGACAGATACGCAGTATTTT.

The V gene is TRBV10-3, the J gene TRBJ1-6, with D maybe TRBD1 (6 bases). The CDR3 loop spans 20 amino acids. Germline CDR1 and CDR2: ENHRY and SYGVKD. Trimming stripped 6 bases from V and 9 bases from J, with 33 bases between. This CDR3 is CAISGGGLKNTGTIRSPLHF. CDR3 nucleotide sequence: TGTGCCATCAGCGGGGGGGGACTAAAAAACACCGGGACAATTCGTTCACCCCTCCACTTT.

CDR3 sequence: CASFGTGRSNQPQHF. The DNA of the CDR3 is TGTGCCAGTTTCGGGACAGGGCGTAGCAATCAGCCCCAGCATTTT. The rearrangement links TRBV19 to TRBJ1-5; 9 bases are a match to TRBD1. The CDR3 consists of 15 residues. CDR1 and CDR2 from the germline V gene are LNHDA and SQIVND (reference sequence). V trimming: 8 bases; J trimming: 0 bases; junction bases outside the gene matches: 5.

The CDR3 spells CASSLGSSGRAGELFF. As DNA, the CDR3 is TGTGCCAGCAGTTTAGGGTCTAGCGGGAGGGCCGGGGAGCTGTTTTTT. The rearrangement links TRBV28 to TRBJ2-2, with 12 nucleotides matching TRBD2. V was pared by 2 bases and J by 6 bases, with 4 bases of the junction left unmatched. Germline-derived CDR1 and CDR2 are MDHEN and SYDVKM. There are 16 residues in the CDR3.

V usage is TRBV5-1 and J usage is TRBJ2-1; 11 bases are a match to TRBD2. V shed 0 bases and J 3 bases; nucleotides not matched to a gene: 2. The germline V gene has CDR1 SGHRS and CDR2 YFSETQ. The CDR3 sequence is 16 residues long. CDR3 in DNA: TGCGCCAGCAGCTTGGGACTAGCGGGGAACTACAATGAGCAGTTCTTC. This encodes CASSLGLAGNYNEQFF.

This clone has a single count. The V and J genes are TRBV24-1 and TRBJ2-3; 11 nucleotides line up with TRBD2. Trimming at V came to 4 bases and at J to 0 bases, leaving 23 bases not matched to a gene. The CDR3 length is 23 residues. In germline, CDR1 is KGHDR, CDR2 SFDVKD. The CDR3 nucleotides read TGTGCCACCAGTGACATGACAGGGAGGCCTAGCGGGAGGTCCTACTTTAGCACAGATACGCAGTATTTT. Amino acid sequence: CATSDMTGRPSGRSYFSTDTQYF.